This entry lists 21 T cell receptor beta chains sequenced from one sample in a study of blood T cell repertoires in COVID-19. The table came from immunoSEQ multiplex PCR; TCRdb's copy has only in-frame clones and leaves some out. The data contain some 110,000 clones, 75% to 90% of them singletons. Material for sequencing was peripheral blood. The receptor set was obtained from a woman older than 75 with COVID-19, enrolled during active disease.

The chain recombines TRBV3-1 (or the pseudogene TRBV3-2) with TRBJ2-3; D is unclear. V lost 1 base, J lost 5 bases, and 10 bases lay in between. There are 14 residues in the CDR3. Germline loops: CDR1 LGHDT, CDR2 YNNKEL (reference sequence). The CDR3 nucleotides read TGTGCCAGCAGCCAAGTTGGGCTTCAAGATACGCAGTATTTT. It specifies CASSQVGLQDTQYF.

This chain uses TRBV7-2 with TRBJ1-1; D possibly corresponds to TRBD1 (6 bases). Germline V lookup: CDR1 SGHTA, CDR2 FQGNSA. V lost 6 bases and J lost 5, with 13 bases in between. The CDR3 runs to 13 residues. This chain's CDR3 is CASRNRENTEAFF. The CDR3 DNA reads TGTGCCAGCAGGAACAGGGAGAATACTGAAGCTTTCTTT.

Of note for this clone: The sample holds other DNA sequences that translate to the same CDR3. This chain joins TRBV7-2 and TRBJ2-1; 7 bases are shared with TRBD2. V shed 1 base, J shed 6 bases, and the junction held 3 bases outside the gene matches. Germline CDR1 SGHTA, CDR2 FQGNSA. The CDR3 runs to 14 residues. CDR3 DNA sequence: TGTGCCAGCAGCTTAGGGCTAGCGGCCAATGAGCAGTTCTTC. It encodes CASSLGLAANEQFF.

V and J are TRBV28 and TRBJ1-6; D unresolved. This CDR3 comprises 13 residues. The germline CDR1 and CDR2 sequences are MDHEN and SYDVKM. With 6 bases removed from V and 13 bases from J, the gap between germline ends came to 16 bases. CDR3 in amino acids: CASRVERGTPLHF. The CDR3 bases are TGTGCCAGCAGAGTCGAGCGGGGTACTCCCCTCCACTTT.

V and J are TRBV18 and TRBJ2-1; D is ambiguous. V lost 2 bases and J lost 6, with 14 bases in between. From germline, CDR1 is KGHSH and CDR2 LQKENI. This CDR3 is built from 15 residues. CDR3 sequence reads: CASSPGLRSGNEQFF. The CDR3 nucleotides read TGTGCCAGCTCACCAGGGTTGCGGAGTGGCAATGAGCAGTTCTTC.

The V and J genes are TRBV15 and TRBJ1-1, with a tentative D call TRBD1 (5 bases). Deletions cut 3 bases from V and 1 base from J, with 18 bases between. CDR3 length: 17 residues. Germline lookup yields CDR1 LNHNV and CDR2 YYDKDF (reference sequence). Here the CDR3 reads CATSRGEGGLANTEAFF. CDR3 DNA sequence: TGTGCCACCAGCAGGGGGGAGGGAGGGTTGGCGAACACTGAAGCTTTCTTT.

The chain carries TRBV9 and TRBJ1-3; tentatively, D is TRBD1 (6 bases). V lost 2 bases, J lost 1 base, and 10 bases lay in between. The length of the CDR3 is 15 residues. Looked up from germline, CDR1 is SGDLS and CDR2 is YYNGEE. CDR3 nucleotides: TGTGCCAGCAGCGTCAGGGGTTCGTCTGGAAACACCATATATTTT. It encodes CASSVRGSSGNTIYF.

This clone was found a few times. In DNA, the CDR3 is TGTGCCAGCGGAGGGGATAGCAATCAGCCCCAGCATTTT. It encodes CASGGDSNQPQHF. The chain joins TRBV7-9 to TRBJ1-5; weak D call: TRBD1 (5 bases). V was cut by 8 bases and J by 0 bases, with 8 bases left in between. Germline V lookup: CDR1 SEHNR, CDR2 FQNEAQ (reference sequence). There are 13 residues in the CDR3.

The rearrangement links TRBV19 to TRBJ1-1, with 7 positions matching TRBD1. CDR3 length: 15 amino acids. Germline V lookup: CDR1 LNHDA, CDR2 SQIVND (reference sequence). With V trimmed by 7 bases and J by 5 bases, 13 bases remained unmatched. CDR3 protein: CASIRRQGWGTEAFF. CDR3 in DNA: TGTGCCAGTATCCGCCGACAGGGCTGGGGGACTGAAGCTTTCTTT.

V gene TRBV5-1 combines with J gene TRBJ2-5; D might be TRBD1 (6 bases). V shed 3 bases and J shed 2 bases, with 14 bases lying between them. The CDR3 consists of 15 residues. Germline values: CDR1 SGHRS, CDR2 YFSETQ. The CDR3 DNA sequence: TGCGCCAGCAGCTATAATCCGGGACAACAAGAGACCCAGTACTTC. The encoded protein is CASSYNPGQQETQYF.

CDR3: CASSQARGEAFF. The CDR3 bases are TGTGCCAGCAGCCAAGCCCGGGGGGAAGCTTTCTTT. The rearrangement uses TRBV3-1 (or the pseudogene TRBV3-2) and TRBJ1-1, with a possible D match to TRBD1 (5 bases). The germline V and J ends were trimmed by 1 base and 8 bases, with 8 bases remaining between them. CDR1 is LGHDT and CDR2 is YNNKEL in the germline V gene (reference sequence). The CDR3 is 12 amino acids.

The V and J genes are TRBV28 and TRBJ1-2; 7 bases map to TRBD1. Germline-derived CDR1 and CDR2 are MDHEN and SYDVKM. CDR3 size: 14 residues. V was clipped by 6 bases and J by 2 bases; unmatched bases: 6. CDR3 bases: TGTGCCAGCAGATTGGGACAGATGAACTATGGCTACACCTTC. Protein sequence: CASRLGQMNYGYTF.

This chain links TRBV6-2 or TRBV6-3 with TRBJ1-6; 10 bases map to TRBD1. Per germline, CDR1 MNHEY and CDR2 SVGEGT. This CDR3 region has 15 residues. J gave up 7 bases and V 6 bases, and 6 bases lay outside the gene matches. CDR3 residues: CASSNPGQGNSPLHF. Written as DNA, the CDR3 is TGTGCCAGCAGCAATCCGGGACAGGGGAATTCACCCCTCCACTTT.

This clone came up a few times. The chain links TRBV6-6 to TRBJ2-7; D gene ambiguous. Germline CDR1 and CDR2: MNHNY and SVGAGI (reference sequence). CDR3 length equals 12 residues. V was cut by 6 bases and J by 3 bases, with 9 bases left in between. CDR3 DNA: TGTGCCAGCAGGTCGGAGATCTACGAGCAGTACTTC. Residues: CASRSEIYEQYF.

Comments on this clone: At one of its ends the junction is not consistent with the germline gene, which may arise from a read error. The chain links TRBV7-3 to TRBJ2-2; D is possibly TRBD1 (6 bases). The CDR3 runs 17 residues. Germline V lookup: CDR1 SGHTA, CDR2 FQGTGA. CDR3 DNA sequence: TGTGCCAGCAGCATAACAGCTAGGGGGATTGATACCGGGGAGCTGTTTTTT. Protein sequence: CASSITARGIDTGELFF.

J is TRBJ1-5 and V is TRBV19, with 7 bases fitting TRBD1. CDR1 LNHDA and CDR2 SQIVND come from the germline V gene (reference sequence). The CDR3 spans 18 residues. J was trimmed by 2 bases and V by 6 bases; bases with no gene match: 16. This chain's CDR3 is CASSKRDSLYSGNQPQHF. As DNA, the CDR3 is TGTGCCAGTAGCAAACGGGACAGTCTCTATTCGGGCAATCAGCCCCAGCATTTT.

This chain links TRBV12-1 with TRBJ2-2; TRBD2 was called by the table and not checked on the DNA. TRBV12-1 is described as a pseudogene. The length of the CDR3 is 17 residues. The CDR3 sequence: CASSFSLAGVWSGELFF. The DNA for the CDR3 is TGTGCCAGCAGCTTTTCACTAGCGGGAGTGTGGAGCGGGGAGCTGTTTTTT.

As regards this clone: This same CDR3 is encoded by further DNA sequences in the sample. The rearrangement links TRBV28 to TRBJ2-7, with 8 positions matching TRBD1. The length of the CDR3 is 15 residues. The junction had 9 bases not matched to a gene; V was cut back by 6 bases and J by 2 bases. Germline CDR1 MDHEN, CDR2 SYDVKM. For the CDR3, the DNA is TGTGCCAGCAGCCTAGGTACAGGGGGAACCTACGAGCAGTACTTC. The encoded protein is CASSLGTGGTYEQYF.

V is TRBV15 and J is TRBJ2-1; a weak D match, TRBD2 (5 bases). V lost 5 bases to trimming and J lost 6 bases, with 14 bases between them. This CDR3 has 14 amino acids. Germline values: CDR1 LNHNV, CDR2 YYDKDF (reference sequence). CDR3 loop: CATSPSGPSNEQFF. As DNA, the CDR3 is TGTGCCACCAGCCCCAGCGGCCCTAGCAATGAGCAGTTCTTC.

This clone is a singleton in its sample. The chain is built from TRBV6-6 and TRBJ1-1, with D perhaps matching TRBD1 (5 bases). Germline V gene lookup returns CDR1 MNHNY and CDR2 SVGAGI (reference sequence). Trimming removed 2 bases from V and 2 bases from J, with 9 bases in between. The CDR3 has 14 amino acids. CDR3 nucleotide sequence: TGTGCCAGCAGTTACAGGGGAGGAAACACTGAAGCTTTCTTT. Translating it yields CASSYRGGNTEAFF.

The chain carries TRBV7-2 and TRBJ1-5, with D uncertain. Germline lookup yields CDR1 SGHTA and CDR2 FQGNSA. The CDR3 is 15 residues long. With 6 bases removed from V and 1 base from J, the gap between germline ends came to 13 bases. As DNA, the CDR3 is TGTGCCAGCAGGTATCGAGTAATGAGCAATCAGCCCCAGCATTTT. Its protein product is CASRYRVMSNQPQHF.